This is a list of T cell receptor beta chains from one sample in a study of early T cells in non-severe SARS-CoV-2 infection. In TCRdb, the 5' RACE reads were re-called with MiXCR into one record per CDR3 protein. In the table there are 75,000 to 80,000 distinct CDR3 sequences, roughly 9.6% of which are singletons. What was sequenced was whole blood. These receptor sequences come from an adult who was a healthcare worker with PCR-confirmed SARS-CoV-2 infection or an uninfected control (not recorded which). CDR3s include the opening cysteine and the closing phenylalanine or tryptophan. A D gene is named only where the DNA matches it firmly. Size is omitted from some rows. Given values are once, few, many or a class for expanded clones.

cdr3_nt cdr3_aa d_call v_call clone_size j_call
TGTGCCAGTAGTATGAGGGAGGTGGGCAATCAGCCCCAGCATTTT CASSMREVGNQPQHF - TRBV19 - TRBJ1-5
TGTGCCATCAGTGGCCCACTGCTAGCGGGAGGGACAGATACGCAGTATTTT CAISGPLLAGGTDTQYF TRBD2 TRBV10-3 many TRBJ2-3
TGTGCCAGCAGCTTAGGGGCAGTCGAAGAGACCCAGTACTTC CASSLGAVEETQYF - TRBV7-9 many TRBJ2-5
TGTGCCAGCAGCTTAGGACAGGGGGCCGGGGAGCTGTTTTTT CASSLGQGAGELFF TRBD1 TRBV11-1 few TRBJ2-2
TGTGCCACCACCCCCCTCTACGAGCAGTACTTC CATTPLYEQYF - TRBV24-1 many TRBJ2-7
TGTGCCAGCAGCCCACGAAACAGGGGCGGCGAGCAGTACTTC CASSPRNRGGEQYF TRBD1 TRBV11-2 many TRBJ2-7
TGTGCCAGCAGTTTCGTTATCGGGGCACTGTCTACCTACGAGCAGTACTTC CASSFVIGALSTYEQYF - TRBV28 few TRBJ2-7
TGTGCCAGCCACTCCACAGGTCTGGCCGGGGAGCTGTTTTTT CASHSTGLAGELFF - TRBV19 - TRBJ2-2
TGTGCCAGCAGTCGCGTTAGCGGGTCTTCAGGGGGCACAGATACGCAGTATTTT CASSRVSGSSGGTDTQYF - TRBV27 many TRBJ2-3
TGCGCCAGCAGTTCTAGCGGGATCTCCTACGAGCAGTACTTC CASSSSGISYEQYF TRBD2 TRBV10-2 - TRBJ2-7
TGTGCCAGCAGTTTATTGGCTAGCGGGAGGAGTGGCGGGGAGCTGTTTTTT CASSLLASGRSGGELFF TRBD2 TRBV12-3/TRBV12-4 many TRBJ2-2
TGTGCCAGCAGTTTATTAGGGCAGAACACCGGGGAGCTGTTTTTT CASSLLGQNTGELFF - TRBV28 - TRBJ2-2
TGCAGTGCTAGAGCGACCGGGACTAGTACAGATACGCAGTATTTT CSARATGTSTDTQYF TRBD2 TRBV20-1 few TRBJ2-3
TGCGCCAGCAGCCAAGAGGGTAGCGGGAAGGGGTCCTACAATGAGCAGTTCTTC CASSQEGSGKGSYNEQFF TRBD2 TRBV4-1 - TRBJ2-1
TGTGCCAGCAATCTAGCGAAGTTGGCAGATACGCAGTATTTT CASNLAKLADTQYF - TRBV6-1 once TRBJ2-3
TGCGCCAGCAGTCCGCGAGGAAGTCCTAATTCACCCCTCCACTTT CASSPRGSPNSPLHF - TRBV5-1 many TRBJ1-6
TGTGCCAGCTCACCGGGGACAGGGGGAGGTAATCAGCCCCAGCATTTT CASSPGTGGGNQPQHF TRBD1 TRBV18 - TRBJ1-5
TGCAGCGTTCAGGCTAGCGGGAATGAGCAGTACTTC CSVQASGNEQYF TRBD2 TRBV29-1 many TRBJ2-7
TGCGCCAGCAGCTTAATGGGGAGGAGCACTAGCACCGGGGAGCTGTTTTTT CASSLMGRSTSTGELFF - TRBV5-1 few TRBJ2-2
TGTGCCAGCAGTGTACAGGGCTCCTACGAGCAGTACTTC CASSVQGSYEQYF - TRBV27 many TRBJ2-7
TGTGCCAGCAGATCAGCGGGAGGAGACAATGAGCAGTTCTTC CASRSAGGDNEQFF TRBD2 TRBV11-2 - TRBJ2-1
TGTGCCAGCAGTTCGGGGGCGCGCACAGGTACGCAGTATTTT CASSSGARTGTQYF - TRBV12-3/TRBV12-4 - TRBJ2-3
TGTGCCAGCAGTAACACAGGGAGCGAGCAGTACTTC CASSNTGSEQYF - TRBV12-3/TRBV12-4 many TRBJ2-7
TGTGCCAGCAGTGAATGGAACACTGAAGCTTTCTTT CASSEWNTEAFF - TRBV25-1 few TRBJ1-1
TGCGCCAGCAGCCCCACGGTAGACAGGGGACCTGATGGCTACACCTTC CASSPTVDRGPDGYTF TRBD1 TRBV4-1 many TRBJ1-2
TGCGCCAGCAGCCAAGGATTCGGGCAGGTCTCCTACGAGCAGTACTTC CASSQGFGQVSYEQYF - TRBV4-1 many TRBJ2-7
TGTGCCAGCAGCCTAGACGTAACAGAGTCTAACTATGGCTACACCTTC CASSLDVTESNYGYTF - TRBV7-9 few TRBJ1-2
TGTGCCAGCAGCGTTGGGGGAGCTAACTATGGCTACACCTTC CASSVGGANYGYTF - TRBV13 many TRBJ1-2
TGTGCCAGCAGTTTAGGGGGAGCTCTCACAGATACGCAGTATTTT CASSLGGALTDTQYF - TRBV27 many TRBJ2-3
TGCAGTGCTAGAAAGCTGATGCAGTTCTTC CSARKLMQFF - TRBV20-1 few TRBJ2-1
TGTGCCAGCAGCTTAGCGGGAGGGCTTGAGCAGTTCTTC CASSLAGGLEQFF TRBD2 TRBV7-9 - TRBJ2-1
TGCGCCAGCAGCGCCTCCGGGACTAGCGGGAGGAATGAGCAGTTCTTC CASSASGTSGRNEQFF TRBD2 TRBV5-1 few TRBJ2-1
TGCGCCAGCAGCCAAGACGGGGTTTTAGGCGAAAAACTGTTTTTT CASSQDGVLGEKLFF - TRBV4-1 - TRBJ1-4